The clone carrying this T cell receptor beta chain appeared a single time. No antigen is known for it. FACS sorted CD4+ or CD8+ T cells into CD45RA+ naive and CD45RO+ memory. TCRdb's table, derived via immunoSEQ multiplex PCR, lists solely in-frame clones and lacks some. The table lists fewer than 40,000 clones, 80% to 95% of them singletons. J gave up 3 bases and V 1 base, and 12 bases lay outside the gene matches. CDR3 size: 19 residues. Germline V gives CDR1 LGHNA, CDR2 YSLEER. The data belong to a study of regulatory dendritic cells for organ transplantation. General study findings and limits: Among resting subsets, memory CD8+ cells contained the most alloreactive clonotypes. Considerable individual heterogeneity was seen in alloreactive memory CD8+ T cells. Mature dendritic cells appeared to drive more memory CD8+ clonal expansion than regulatory ones.

V and J are TRBV4-3 and TRBJ2-3; 11 nucleotides line up with TRBD2. This TCR was recovered from a human donor in good health. Specimen: naive CD8+ T cells from blood. Stated subset: CD45RA+ naive T cells. CDR3 bases: TGCGCCAGCAGCCAAGGGCTAGCGGGAGGACCCCAACTAACAGATACGCAGTATTTT. It is translated as CASSQGLAGGPQLTDTQYF.